This T cell receptor (beta chain) was captured by sequencing in a study of blood T cells in healthy people across ages. Combining a sample-barcoded 5' primer with a J-beta primer mix, a second PCR ran for roughly 7 to 11 cycles. TCRdb re-analysed the 5' RACE reads in MiXCR, keeping a single row per CDR3 protein. In the table there are over 1,500,000 distinct CDR3 sequences, about 50% of which are singletons. This clonotype showed up just a few times. This CDR3 comprises 16 residues. Germline loops: CDR1 DFQATT, CDR2 SNEGSKA (reference sequence). Trimming left V 6 bases short and J 0 bases short, with 20 bases between. Researchers report isolating at least 7 million PBMCs per sample.

The V and J genes are TRBV20-1 and TRBJ2-5, with D tentatively TRBD1 or TRBD2 (5 bases each). The specimen was blood. This TCR was sampled from a woman aged 40 to 50 in good health. The CDR3 bases are TGCAGTGCGACGCGGGTTCAGGGCGCCAACCAAGAGACCCAGTACTTC. It encodes CSATRVQGANQETQYF.